This T cell receptor (beta chain) was identified in a study of T cells in Graves' hyperthyroidism and ophthalmopathy. This CDR3 has 15 amino acids. With 4 bases clipped from V and 7 bases from J, the junction kept 7 bases outside the gene matches. Germline CDR1 reads SNHLY; CDR2 reads FYNNEI. The CDR3 regions of TCR beta were amplified from RNA transcripts. First-round RT-PCR of the TCR CDR3 relied on the HTBI primer set. TCRdb re-derived calls from the multiplex PCR reads in MiXCR, one entry per CDR3 protein. Altogether about 600,000 distinct CDR3 sequences are present, 14% being singletons, with the ten largest covering about 6.6%.

The specimen was blood. The receptor was isolated from a woman younger than 30 with Graves' ophthalmopathy. The chain recombines TRBV2 with TRBJ2-1, with 10 bases aligning to TRBD2. The CDR3 DNA reads TGTGCCAGCAGTGCAGGAGCGGGAGGGCTAAATGAGCAGTTCTTC. Residues: CASSAGAGGLNEQFF.